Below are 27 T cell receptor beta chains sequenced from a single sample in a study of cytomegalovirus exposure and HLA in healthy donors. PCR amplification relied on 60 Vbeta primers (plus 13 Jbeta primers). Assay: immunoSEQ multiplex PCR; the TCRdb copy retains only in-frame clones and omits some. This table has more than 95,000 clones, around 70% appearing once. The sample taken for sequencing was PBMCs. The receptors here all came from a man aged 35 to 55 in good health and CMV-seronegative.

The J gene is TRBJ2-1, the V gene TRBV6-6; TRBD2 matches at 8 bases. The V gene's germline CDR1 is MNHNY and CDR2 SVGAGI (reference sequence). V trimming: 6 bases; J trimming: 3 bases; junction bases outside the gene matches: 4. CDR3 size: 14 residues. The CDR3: CASSLGLGYNEQFF. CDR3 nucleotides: TGTGCCAGCAGCCTGGGACTAGGCTACAATGAGCAGTTCTTC.

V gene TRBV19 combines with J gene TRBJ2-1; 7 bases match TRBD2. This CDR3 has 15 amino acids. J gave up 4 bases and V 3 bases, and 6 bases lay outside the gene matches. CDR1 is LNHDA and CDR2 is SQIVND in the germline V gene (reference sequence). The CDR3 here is CASSIGAGEYNEQFF. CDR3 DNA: TGTGCCAGTAGTATTGGGGCGGGAGAGTACAATGAGCAGTTCTTC.

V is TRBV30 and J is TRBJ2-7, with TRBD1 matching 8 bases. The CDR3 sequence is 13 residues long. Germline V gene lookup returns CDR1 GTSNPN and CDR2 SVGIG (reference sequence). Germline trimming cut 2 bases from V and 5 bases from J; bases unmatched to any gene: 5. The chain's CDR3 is CAWSHRGADEQYF. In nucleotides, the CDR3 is TGTGCCTGGAGTCACAGGGGGGCGGACGAGCAGTACTTC.

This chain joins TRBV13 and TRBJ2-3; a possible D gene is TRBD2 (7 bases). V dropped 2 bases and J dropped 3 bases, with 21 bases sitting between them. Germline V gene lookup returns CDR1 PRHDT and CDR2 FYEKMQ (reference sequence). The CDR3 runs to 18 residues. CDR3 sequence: CASSLRGWGGEWTDTQYF. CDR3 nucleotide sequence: TGTGCCAGCAGCTTAAGGGGGTGGGGGGGCGAGTGGACAGATACGCAGTATTTT. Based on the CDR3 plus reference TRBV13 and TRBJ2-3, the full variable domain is AAGVIQSPRHLIKEKRETATLKCYPIPRHDTVYWYQQGPGQDPQFLISFYEKMQSDKGSIPDRFSAQQFSDYHSELNMSSLELGDSALYFCASSLRGWGGEWTDTQYFGPGTRLTVL.

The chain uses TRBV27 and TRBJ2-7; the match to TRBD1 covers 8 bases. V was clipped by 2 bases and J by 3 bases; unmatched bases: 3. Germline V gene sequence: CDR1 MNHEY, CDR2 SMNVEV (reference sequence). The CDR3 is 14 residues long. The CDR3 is CASSLGDRFYEQYF. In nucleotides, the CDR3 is TGTGCCAGCAGTTTAGGGGACAGGTTCTACGAGCAGTACTTC.

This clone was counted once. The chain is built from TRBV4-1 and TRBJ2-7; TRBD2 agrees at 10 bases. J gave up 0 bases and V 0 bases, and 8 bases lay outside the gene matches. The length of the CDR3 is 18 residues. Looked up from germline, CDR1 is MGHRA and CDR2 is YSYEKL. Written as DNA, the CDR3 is TGCGCCAGCAGCCAAGAGCCTAGCGGGGGCCACTTCTCCTACGAGCAGTACTTC. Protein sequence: CASSQEPSGGHFSYEQYF.

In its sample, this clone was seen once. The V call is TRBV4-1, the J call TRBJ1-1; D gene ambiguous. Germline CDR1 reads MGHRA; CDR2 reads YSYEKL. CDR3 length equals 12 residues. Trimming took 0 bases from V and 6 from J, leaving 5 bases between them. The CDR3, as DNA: TGCGCCAGCAGCCAAGATAATGCTGAAGCTTTCTTT. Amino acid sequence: CASSQDNAEAFF.

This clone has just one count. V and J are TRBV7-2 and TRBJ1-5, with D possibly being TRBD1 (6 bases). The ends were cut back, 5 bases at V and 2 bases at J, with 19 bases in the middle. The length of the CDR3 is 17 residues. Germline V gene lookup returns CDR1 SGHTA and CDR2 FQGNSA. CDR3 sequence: CASSPREGDRRNQPQHF. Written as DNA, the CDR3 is TGTGCCAGCAGCCCCCGCGAGGGCGACAGGCGCAATCAGCCCCAGCATTTT.

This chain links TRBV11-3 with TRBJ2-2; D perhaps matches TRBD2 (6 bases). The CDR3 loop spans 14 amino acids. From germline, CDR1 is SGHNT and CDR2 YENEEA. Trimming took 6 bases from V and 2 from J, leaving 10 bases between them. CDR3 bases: TGTGCCAGCAGAGGCGGGGCTAACACCGGGGAGCTGTTTTTT. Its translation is CASRGGANTGELFF.

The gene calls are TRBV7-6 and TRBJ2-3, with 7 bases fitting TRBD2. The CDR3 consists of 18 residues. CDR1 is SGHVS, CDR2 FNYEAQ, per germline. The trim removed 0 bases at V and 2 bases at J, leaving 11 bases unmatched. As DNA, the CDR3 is TGTGCCAGCAGCTTAGCCTGGGACTACCAAACAACCACAGATACGCAGTATTTT. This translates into CASSLAWDYQTTTDTQYF.

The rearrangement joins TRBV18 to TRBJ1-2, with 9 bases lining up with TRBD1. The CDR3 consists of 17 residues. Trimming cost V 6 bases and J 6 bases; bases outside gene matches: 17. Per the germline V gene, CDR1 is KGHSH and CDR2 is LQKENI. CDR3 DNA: TGTGCCAGCTCCCGGGACAGGGCGCAAAGGATCGGTGATGGCTACACCTTC. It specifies CASSRDRAQRIGDGYTF.

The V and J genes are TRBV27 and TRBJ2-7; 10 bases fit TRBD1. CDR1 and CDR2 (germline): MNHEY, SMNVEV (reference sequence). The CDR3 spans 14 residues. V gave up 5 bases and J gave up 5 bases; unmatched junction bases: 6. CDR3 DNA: TGTGCCAGCAGTACCCCGGGACAGGGGCACGAGCAGTACTTC. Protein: CASSTPGQGHEQYF.

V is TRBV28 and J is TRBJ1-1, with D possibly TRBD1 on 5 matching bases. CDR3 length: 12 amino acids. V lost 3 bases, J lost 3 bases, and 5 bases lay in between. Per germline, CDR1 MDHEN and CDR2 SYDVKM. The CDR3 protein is CASSFRDTEAFF. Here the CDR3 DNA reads TGTGCCAGCAGTTTCAGGGACACTGAAGCTTTCTTT.

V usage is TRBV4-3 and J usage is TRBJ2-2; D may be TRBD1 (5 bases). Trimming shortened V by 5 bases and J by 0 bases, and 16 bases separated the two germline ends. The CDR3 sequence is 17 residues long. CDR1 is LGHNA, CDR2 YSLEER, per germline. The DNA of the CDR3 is TGCGCCAGCAGCTCGTTTTGGGCAGGGACGAACACCGGGGAGCTGTTTTTT. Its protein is CASSSFWAGTNTGELFF.

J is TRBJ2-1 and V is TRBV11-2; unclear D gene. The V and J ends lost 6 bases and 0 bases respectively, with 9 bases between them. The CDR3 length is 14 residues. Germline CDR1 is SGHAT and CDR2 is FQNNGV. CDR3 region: CASSYGRSYNEQFF. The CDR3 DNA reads TGTGCCAGCAGTTACGGTCGCTCCTACAATGAGCAGTTCTTC.

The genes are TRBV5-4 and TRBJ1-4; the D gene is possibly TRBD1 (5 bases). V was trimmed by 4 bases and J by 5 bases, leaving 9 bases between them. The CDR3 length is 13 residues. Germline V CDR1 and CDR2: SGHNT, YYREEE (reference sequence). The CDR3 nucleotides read TGTGCCAGCAGCCCGTGGGGCAATGAAAAACTGTTTTTT. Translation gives CASSPWGNEKLFF.

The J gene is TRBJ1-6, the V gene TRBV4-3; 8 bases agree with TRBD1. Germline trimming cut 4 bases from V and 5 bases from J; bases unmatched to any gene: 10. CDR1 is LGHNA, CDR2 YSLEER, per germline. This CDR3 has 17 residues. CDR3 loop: CASSPHSTGADNSPLHF. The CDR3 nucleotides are TGCGCCAGCAGCCCCCACTCGACAGGGGCGGATAATTCACCCCTCCACTTT.

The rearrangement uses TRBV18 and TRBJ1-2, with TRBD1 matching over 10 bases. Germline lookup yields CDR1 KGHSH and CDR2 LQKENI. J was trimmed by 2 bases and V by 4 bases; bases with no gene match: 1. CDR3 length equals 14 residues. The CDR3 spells CASSLDRGNYGYTF. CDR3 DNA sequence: TGTGCCAGCTCACTGGACAGGGGGAACTATGGCTACACCTTC. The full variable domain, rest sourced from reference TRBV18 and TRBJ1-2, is NAGVMQNPRHLVRRRGQEARLRCSPMKGHSHVYWYRQLPEEGLKFMVYLQKENIIDESGMPKERFSAEFPKEGPSILRIQQVVRGDSAAYFCASSLDRGNYGYTFGSGTRLTVV.

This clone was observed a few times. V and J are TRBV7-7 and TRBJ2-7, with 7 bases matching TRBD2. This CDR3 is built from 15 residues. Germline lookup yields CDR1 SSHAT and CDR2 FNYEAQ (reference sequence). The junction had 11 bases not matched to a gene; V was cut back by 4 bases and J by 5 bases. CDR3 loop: CASSSSVAGVDEQYF. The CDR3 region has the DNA TGTGCCAGCAGCTCCAGTGTGGCGGGAGTTGACGAGCAGTACTTC.

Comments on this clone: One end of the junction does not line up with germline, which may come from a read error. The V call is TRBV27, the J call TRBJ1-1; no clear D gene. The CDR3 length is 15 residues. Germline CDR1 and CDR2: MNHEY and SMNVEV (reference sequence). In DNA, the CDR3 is TGTGCCAGCAGTTGGAGGACCGATATGAACATTGAAGCTTTCTTT. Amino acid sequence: CASSWRTDMNIEAFF.

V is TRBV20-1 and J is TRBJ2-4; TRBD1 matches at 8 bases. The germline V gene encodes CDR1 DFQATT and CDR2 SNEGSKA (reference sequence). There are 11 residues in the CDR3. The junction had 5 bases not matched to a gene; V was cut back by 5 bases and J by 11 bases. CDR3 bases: TGCAGTGCTCAGACAGGGGTCCTTCAGTACTTC. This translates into CSAQTGVLQYF.

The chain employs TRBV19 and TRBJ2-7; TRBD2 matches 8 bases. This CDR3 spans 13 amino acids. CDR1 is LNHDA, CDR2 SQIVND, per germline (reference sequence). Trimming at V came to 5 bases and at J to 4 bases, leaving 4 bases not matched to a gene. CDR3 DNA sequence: TGTGCCAGTAGTCGCAGCGGGAGTTACGAGCAGTACTTC. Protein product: CASSRSGSYEQYF. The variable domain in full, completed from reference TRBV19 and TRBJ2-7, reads DGGITQSPKYLFRKEGQNVTLSCEQNLNHDAMYWYRQDPGQGLRLIYYSQIVNDFQKGDIAEGYSVSREKKESFPLTVTSAQKNPTAFYLCASSRSGSYEQYFGPGTRLTVT.

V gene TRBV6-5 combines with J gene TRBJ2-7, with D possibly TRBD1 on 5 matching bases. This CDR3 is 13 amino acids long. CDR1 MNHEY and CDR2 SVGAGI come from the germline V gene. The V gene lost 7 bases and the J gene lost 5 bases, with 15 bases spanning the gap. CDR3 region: CASMSRAFNEQYF. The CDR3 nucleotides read TGTGCCAGCATGTCCAGGGCGTTTAACGAGCAGTACTTC.

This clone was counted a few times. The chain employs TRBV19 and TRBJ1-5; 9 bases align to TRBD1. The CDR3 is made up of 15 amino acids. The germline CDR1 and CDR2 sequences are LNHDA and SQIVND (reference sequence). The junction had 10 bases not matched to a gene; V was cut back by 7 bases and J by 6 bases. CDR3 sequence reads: CASMGDGTGSQPQHF. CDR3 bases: TGTGCCAGTATGGGGGATGGGACAGGGTCTCAGCCCCAGCATTTT.

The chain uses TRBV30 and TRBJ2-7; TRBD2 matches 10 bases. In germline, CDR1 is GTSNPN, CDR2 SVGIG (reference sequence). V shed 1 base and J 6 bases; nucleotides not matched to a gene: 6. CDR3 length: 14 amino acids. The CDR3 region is CAWSGAGGPLEQYF. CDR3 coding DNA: TGTGCCTGGAGTGGAGCGGGAGGGCCCCTCGAGCAGTACTTC.

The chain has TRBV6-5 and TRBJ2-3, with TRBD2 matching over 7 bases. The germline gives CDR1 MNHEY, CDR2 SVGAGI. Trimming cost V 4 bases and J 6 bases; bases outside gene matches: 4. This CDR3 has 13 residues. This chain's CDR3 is CASSSGLEDTQYF. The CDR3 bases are TGTGCCAGCAGTTCCGGACTAGAGGATACGCAGTATTTT.

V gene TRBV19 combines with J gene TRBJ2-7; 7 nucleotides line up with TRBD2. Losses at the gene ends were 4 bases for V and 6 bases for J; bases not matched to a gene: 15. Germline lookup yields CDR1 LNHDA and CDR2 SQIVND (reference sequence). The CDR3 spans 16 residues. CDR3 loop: CASSTLPLRGYFEQYF. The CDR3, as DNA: TGTGCCAGTAGTACCCTCCCGTTGCGGGGGTACTTCGAGCAGTACTTC.